These 3 T cell receptor beta chains came from one sample sequenced in a study of vaccination and CD4 T cells after COVID-19. MiXCR, run by TCRdb on the PCR reads, gives a single entry per CDR3 protein. The sample has 20,000 or so distinct CDR3 sequences, 55% to 65% seen once; the top ten hold 1% to 1.3%. Sequenced here: CD4+ T cells from blood, sampled after SARS-CoV-2 vaccination. These receptor sequences come from a human donor who had recovered from COVID-19.

The gene calls are TRBV19 and TRBJ2-5, with D possibly being TRBD2 (7 bases). Germline CDR1 LNHDA, CDR2 SQIVND (reference sequence). Between the trimmed V and J ends, which lost 2 bases and 1 base, there was a span of 14 bases. CDR3 size: 16 residues. CDR3 sequence reads: CASSILGGPAQETQYF. The CDR3 DNA follows: TGTGCCAGTAGTATACTGGGGGGGCCCGCCCAAGAGACCCAGTACTTC.

The gene calls are TRBV7-8 and TRBJ2-7; TRBD1 matches 8 bases. The CDR3 has 12 amino acids. Germline CDR1 reads SGHVS; CDR2 reads FQNEAQ. V lost 5 bases and J lost 5; bases outside the gene matches: 2. The CDR3 sequence: CASSPTGDEQYF. DNA for the CDR3: TGTGCCAGCAGCCCGACAGGGGACGAGCAGTACTTC.

The chain combines TRBV20-1 with TRBJ2-1, with D uncertain. Gene TRBJ2-7 matches the end of the DNA better, so the J call may be wrong. Germline V gene lookup returns CDR1 DFQATT and CDR2 SNEGSKA (reference sequence). This CDR3 has 12 amino acids. The CDR3, as DNA: TGCAGTGCTAGGACCGAACTACGGGAGCAGTACTTC. This translates into CSARTELREQYF.